The present entry profiles one TCR beta chain with its context. This clone was counted between two and nine times. This clone's antigen is unknown. No much larger clonotype is one base removed from it; base qualities were not supplied. The CDR3 numbers 14 residues from cysteine through phenylalanine. The entry retains the CDR3 DNA only, 42 bases that are in frame from base 1. Trimming removed 2 bases from V and 2 bases from J; the gene matches leave 1 base unexplained. The germline V gene encodes CDR1 SNHLY and CDR2 FYNNEI. In Seattle, one collaborating source enrolled patients while the infection was active and tracked those patients longitudinally over the course of disease. The collaborating institutions used their own protocols to collect whole blood in K2EDTA tubes. For TCRbeta analysis, collaborators shipped samples in one of three forms: frozen whole blood, isolated PBMCs, or DNA extracted from either of those sample types.

TCRbeta CDR3 regions were amplified from genomic DNA by means of the immunoSEQ Assay, a bias-controlled multiplex PCR. The published analysis was carried out like this. Nucleated cell counts per sample were estimated from amplification of reference gene primers within the assay. Sequence reads were collapsed and filtered to measure the absolute abundance of every unique TCRbeta CDR3 rearrangement. For each sample, productive Simpson clonality was calculated as the square root of Simpson's diversity index across productive rearrangements. Entries here come from immuneACCESS through TCRdb and include only in-frame sequences with V and J called. Some clones fail to appear in such tables; in the studies checked, an unresolved V gene covers under half of the shortfall, and the cause of the remainder is unknown. V and J calls plus clone size are reproduced from that table; the DNA served to infer D and trimming. This sample gives fewer than 650,000 clones in total; roughly nine tenths of them show up just once. The biggest ten clones account for 7.8% of the sample.

This entry comes from a study of blood T cell repertoires in COVID-19 (dated by TCRdb to between 2020 and 2021). With regard to the full study: The collaborator samples originated in the United States, Italy and Spain and spanned the acute and convalescent phases of COVID-19. The prospective study material was composed of cDNA or gDNA derived from T cells, B-cell-depleted T cells, or PBMCs. Deeply sampled blood TCRbeta repertoires from subjects exposed to, actively infected with, or recovered from COVID-19 were included in the dataset. The samples were drawn from the first 160 participants of the ongoing ImmuneRACE study and from 950 to 1,500 subjects provided by 6 global collaborators. The repertoires were released in a freely available public database meant as a resource for research on the immune response to SARS-CoV-2. HLA class I and class II types, where available, came from metadata supplied by the sample provider rather than from assay-based typing. A de-identified subject ID, COVID-19 status, age in years and sex were almost always included in the sample metadata. Summary of the overall study and its limitations: Clinical and demographic metadata were provided uncurated, with the amount varying by source and participant.

The chain was built from TRBV2 and TRBJ2-7; TRBD2 aligns with 9 central bases. The TCR originated in a woman between 45 and 65 years old with COVID-19, enrolled during active disease. Sequencing was carried out using peripheral blood. The CDR3 is CASSERGGAYEQYF. The DNA sequence is given as TGTGCCAGCAGTGAACGCGGGGGGGCCTACGAGCAGTACTTC.